Listed below are T cell receptor beta chains from one sample, sequenced in a study of shared clonotypes between healthy human individuals. Profiled with immunoSEQ multiplex PCR; TCRdb holds only in-frame clones, not every one. Among 850,000 to 1,200,000 clones listed, 75% were seen once. The specimen was memory CD4+ T cells sorted from blood. The receptors stem from a man aged 18 to 30 in good health. Each CDR3 is given with its conserved first and last residue.

V	J	CDR3
TRBV5-1	TRBJ2-7	CASSPGGDFYEQYF
TRBV2	TRBJ2-7	CASKETGDHEQYF
TRBV6-1	TRBJ1-1	CASSAMTGANTEAFF
TRBV15	TRBJ1-2	CATSREWAAPLGYGYTF
TRBV4-1	TRBJ1-2	CASSQEGGGNSLYTF
TRBV27	TRBJ1-2	CASSLGTGHYGYTF
TRBV5-1	TRBJ2-6	CASSLPSSGANVLTF
TRBV28	TRBJ1-2	CASRKGASGFTF
TRBV15	TRBJ1-2	CATSREVGGGYTF
TRBV7-9	TRBJ2-7	CASSLERQGAYEQYF
TRBV29-1	TRBJ2-7	CSVRLAGPGEQYF
TRBV4-1	TRBJ1-5	CASSQGVDRGVGSNQPQHF
TRBV29-1	TRBJ2-2	CSVSGADTGELFF
TRBV5-1	TRBJ1-3	CASSFPVFRAVSGNTIYF
TRBV5-1	TRBJ1-1	CASSLGVSATNTEAFF
TRBV19	TRBJ2-1	CASREAGGPFRDEQFF
TRBV7-2	TRBJ2-7	CASSLSSGNYYEQYF
TRBV30	TRBJ2-5	CAWSVGPTRGETQYF
TRBV20-1	TRBJ2-1	CSARDTHEQFF
TRBV11-3	TRBJ2-1	CASSLDVVRMNNEQFF
TRBV9	TRBJ1-3	CASSLRPGQGNTIYF
TRBV9	TRBJ2-1	CASSLGTANEQFF
TRBV4-1	TRBJ2-3	CASSQDFGGSATDTQYF
TRBV2	TRBJ2-5	CASRPDRGQETQYF
TRBV11-2	TRBJ1-3	CASSRGNSGNTIYF
TRBV11-2	TRBJ2-5	CASSLLSGRAWETQYF
TRBV27	TRBJ2-7	CASSFRDRNYEQYF
TRBV18	TRBJ1-1	CASSPSNLRGWNEAFF